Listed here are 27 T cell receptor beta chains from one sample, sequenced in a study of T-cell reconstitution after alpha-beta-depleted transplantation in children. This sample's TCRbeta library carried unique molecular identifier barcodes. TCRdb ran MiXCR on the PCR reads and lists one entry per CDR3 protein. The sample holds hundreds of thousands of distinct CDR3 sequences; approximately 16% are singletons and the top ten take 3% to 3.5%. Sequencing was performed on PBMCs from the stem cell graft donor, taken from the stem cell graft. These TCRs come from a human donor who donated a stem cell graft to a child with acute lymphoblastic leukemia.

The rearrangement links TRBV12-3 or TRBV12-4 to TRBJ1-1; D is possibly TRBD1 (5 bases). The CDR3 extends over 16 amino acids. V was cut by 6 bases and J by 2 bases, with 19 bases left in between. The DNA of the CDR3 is TGTGCCAGCAGACCTACCGGGGGTTGGGGTAACACTGAAGCTTTCTTT. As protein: CASRPTGGWGNTEAFF.

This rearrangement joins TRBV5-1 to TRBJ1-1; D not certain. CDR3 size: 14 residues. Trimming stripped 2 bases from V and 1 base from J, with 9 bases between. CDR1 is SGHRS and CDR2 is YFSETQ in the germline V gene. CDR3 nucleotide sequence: TGCGCCAGCAGCTTTCCAGGAGAGAACACTGAAGCTTTCTTT. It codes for CASSFPGENTEAFF.

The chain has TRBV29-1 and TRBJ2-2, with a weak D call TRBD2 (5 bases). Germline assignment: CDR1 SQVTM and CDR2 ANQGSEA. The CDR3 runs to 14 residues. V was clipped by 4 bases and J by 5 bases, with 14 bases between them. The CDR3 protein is CSVAGESWTGELFF. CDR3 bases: TGCAGCGTTGCTGGGGAGTCATGGACCGGGGAGCTGTTTTTT.

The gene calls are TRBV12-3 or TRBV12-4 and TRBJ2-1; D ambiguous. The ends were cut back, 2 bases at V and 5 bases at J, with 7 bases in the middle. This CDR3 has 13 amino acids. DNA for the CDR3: TGTGCCAGCAGTTTACCCCCAGACAATGAGCAGTTCTTC. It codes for CASSLPPDNEQFF.

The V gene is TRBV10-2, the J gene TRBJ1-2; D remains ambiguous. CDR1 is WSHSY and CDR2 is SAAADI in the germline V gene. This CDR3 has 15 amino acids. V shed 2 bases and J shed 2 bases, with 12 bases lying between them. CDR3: CASSEDPALNYGYTF. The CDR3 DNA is TGCGCCAGCAGTGAGGACCCGGCCTTAAACTATGGCTACACCTTC.

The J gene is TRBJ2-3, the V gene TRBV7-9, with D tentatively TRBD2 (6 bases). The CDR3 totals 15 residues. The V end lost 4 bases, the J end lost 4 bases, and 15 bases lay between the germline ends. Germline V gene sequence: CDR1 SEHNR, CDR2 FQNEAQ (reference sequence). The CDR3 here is CASSSLAERADTQYF. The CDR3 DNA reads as TGTGCCAGCAGCTCTTTAGCGGAGAGGGCAGATACGCAGTATTTT.

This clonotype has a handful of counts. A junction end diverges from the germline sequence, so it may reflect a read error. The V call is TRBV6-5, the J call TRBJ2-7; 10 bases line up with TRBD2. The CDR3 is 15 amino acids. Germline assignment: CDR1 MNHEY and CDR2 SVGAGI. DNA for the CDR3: TGTGCCAGCAGTGACTCACTAGCGGGAACTGACGAGCAGTACTTC. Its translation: CASSDSLAGTDEQYF.

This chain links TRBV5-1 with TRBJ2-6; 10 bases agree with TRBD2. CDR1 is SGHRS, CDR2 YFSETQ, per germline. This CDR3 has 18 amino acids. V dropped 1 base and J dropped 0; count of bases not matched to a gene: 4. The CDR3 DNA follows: TGCGCCAGCAGCTTGAGGACTAGCGGATCCTCTGGGGCCAACGTCCTGACTTTC. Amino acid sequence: CASSLRTSGSSGANVLTF.

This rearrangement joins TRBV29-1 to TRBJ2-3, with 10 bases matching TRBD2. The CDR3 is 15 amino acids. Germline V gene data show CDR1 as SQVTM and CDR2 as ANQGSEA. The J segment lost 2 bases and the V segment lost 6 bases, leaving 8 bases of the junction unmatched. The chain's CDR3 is CSVASGSHSTDTQYF. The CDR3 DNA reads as TGCAGCGTCGCTAGCGGGAGCCACTCCACAGATACGCAGTATTTT.

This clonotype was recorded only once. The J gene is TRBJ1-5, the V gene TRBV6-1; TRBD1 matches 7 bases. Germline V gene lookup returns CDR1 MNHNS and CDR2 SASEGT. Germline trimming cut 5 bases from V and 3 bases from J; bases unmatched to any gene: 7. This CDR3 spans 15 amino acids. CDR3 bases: TGTGCCAGCAGTCCGCGGGGACAGATCAATCAGCCCCAGCATTTT. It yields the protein CASSPRGQINQPQHF.

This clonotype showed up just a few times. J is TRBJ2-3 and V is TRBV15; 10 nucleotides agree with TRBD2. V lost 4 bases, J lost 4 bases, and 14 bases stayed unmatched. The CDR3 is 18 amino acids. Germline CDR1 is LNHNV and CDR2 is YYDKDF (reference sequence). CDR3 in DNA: TGTGCCACCAGCAATCCGGGACTAGCGAGAACTGGCGCAGATACGCAGTATTTT. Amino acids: CATSNPGLARTGADTQYF.

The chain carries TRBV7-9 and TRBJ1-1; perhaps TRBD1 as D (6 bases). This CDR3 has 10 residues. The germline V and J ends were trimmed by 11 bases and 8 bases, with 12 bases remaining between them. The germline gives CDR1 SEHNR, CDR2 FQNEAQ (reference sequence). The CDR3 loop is CAYGQSEAFF. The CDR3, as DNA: TGTGCCTACGGACAGAGCGAAGCTTTCTTT.

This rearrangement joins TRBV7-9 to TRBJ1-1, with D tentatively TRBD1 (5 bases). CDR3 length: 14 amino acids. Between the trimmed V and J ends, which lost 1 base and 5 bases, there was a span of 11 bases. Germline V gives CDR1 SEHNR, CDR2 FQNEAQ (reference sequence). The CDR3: CASSLEGVKTEAFF. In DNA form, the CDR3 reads TGTGCCAGCAGCTTAGAAGGGGTAAAAACTGAAGCTTTCTTT. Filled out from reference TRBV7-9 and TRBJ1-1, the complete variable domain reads DTGVSQNPRHKITKRGQNVTFRCDPISEHNRLYWYRQTLGQGPEFLTYFQNEAQLEKSRLLSDRFSAERPKGSFSTLEIQRTEQGDSAMYLCASSLEGVKTEAFFGQGTRLTVV.

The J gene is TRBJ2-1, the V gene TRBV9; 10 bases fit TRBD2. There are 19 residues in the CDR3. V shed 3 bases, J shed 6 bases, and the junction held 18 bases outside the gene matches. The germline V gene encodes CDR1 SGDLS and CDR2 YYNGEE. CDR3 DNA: TGTGCCAGCAGCGGAGGGGGAATCCGGGGGCTAGCGGGAGTCAATGAGCAGTTCTTC. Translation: CASSGGGIRGLAGVNEQFF.

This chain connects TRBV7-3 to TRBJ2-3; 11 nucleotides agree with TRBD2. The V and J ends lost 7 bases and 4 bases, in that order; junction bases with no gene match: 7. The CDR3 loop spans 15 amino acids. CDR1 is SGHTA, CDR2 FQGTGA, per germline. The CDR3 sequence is CASNVAGGPSDTQYF. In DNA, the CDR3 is TGTGCCAGCAACGTAGCGGGAGGGCCTTCAGATACGCAGTATTTT.

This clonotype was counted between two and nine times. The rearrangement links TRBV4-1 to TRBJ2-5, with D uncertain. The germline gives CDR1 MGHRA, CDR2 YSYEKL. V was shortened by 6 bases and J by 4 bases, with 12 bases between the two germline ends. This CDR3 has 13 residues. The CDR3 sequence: CASRPDTRETQYF. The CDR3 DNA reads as TGCGCCAGCAGGCCCGACACGCGAGAGACCCAGTACTTC.

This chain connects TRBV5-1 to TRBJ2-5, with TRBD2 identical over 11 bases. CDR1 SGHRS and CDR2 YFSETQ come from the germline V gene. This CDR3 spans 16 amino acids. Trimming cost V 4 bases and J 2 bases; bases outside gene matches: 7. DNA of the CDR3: TGCGCCAGCAGCCCCACTAGCGGGAGATATCAAGAGACCCAGTACTTC. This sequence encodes CASSPTSGRYQETQYF.

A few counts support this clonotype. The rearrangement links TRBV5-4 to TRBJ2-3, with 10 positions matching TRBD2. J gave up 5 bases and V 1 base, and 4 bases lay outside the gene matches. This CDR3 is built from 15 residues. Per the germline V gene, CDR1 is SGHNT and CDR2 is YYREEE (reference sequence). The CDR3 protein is CASSLYSSGGDTQYF. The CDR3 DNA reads TGTGCCAGCAGCTTGTATTCTAGCGGGGGAGATACGCAGTATTTT.

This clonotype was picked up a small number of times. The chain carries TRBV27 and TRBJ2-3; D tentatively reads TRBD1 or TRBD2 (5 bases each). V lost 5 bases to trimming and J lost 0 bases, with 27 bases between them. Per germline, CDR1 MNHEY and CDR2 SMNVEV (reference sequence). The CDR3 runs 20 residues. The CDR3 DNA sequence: TGTGCCAGCAGTCATCAGGGATCGGACTCCAGGAGGCCTAGCACAGATACGCAGTATTTT. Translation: CASSHQGSDSRRPSTDTQYF.

The DNA of the CDR3 is TGCGCCAGCAGCTTCCGGGACAGTAGAGAGCAGTACTTC. This codes for CASSFRDSREQYF. V gene TRBV5-1 combines with J gene TRBJ2-7; TRBD1 aligns across 7 bases. The CDR3 totals 13 residues. V shed 2 bases, J shed 7 bases, and the junction held 6 bases outside the gene matches. Germline V gene data show CDR1 as SGHRS and CDR2 as YFSETQ.

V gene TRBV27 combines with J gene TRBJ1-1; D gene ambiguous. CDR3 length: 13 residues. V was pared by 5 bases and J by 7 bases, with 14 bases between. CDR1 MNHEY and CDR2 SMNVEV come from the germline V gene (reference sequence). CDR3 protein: CASSQGPIGEAFF. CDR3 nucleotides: TGTGCCAGCAGTCAAGGACCTATAGGTGAAGCTTTCTTT.

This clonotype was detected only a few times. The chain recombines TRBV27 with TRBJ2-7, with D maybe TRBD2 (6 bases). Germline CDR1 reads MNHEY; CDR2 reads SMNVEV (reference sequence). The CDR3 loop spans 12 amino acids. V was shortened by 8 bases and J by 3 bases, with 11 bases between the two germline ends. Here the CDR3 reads CASRGILYEQYF. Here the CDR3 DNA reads TGTGCCAGCCGGGGGATACTCTACGAGCAGTACTTC.

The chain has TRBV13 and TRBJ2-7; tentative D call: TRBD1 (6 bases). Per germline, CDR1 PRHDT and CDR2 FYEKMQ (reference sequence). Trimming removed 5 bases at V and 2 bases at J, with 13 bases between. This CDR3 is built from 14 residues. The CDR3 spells CASSTGSSAYEQYF. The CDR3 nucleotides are TGTGCCAGCAGCACAGGGTCGAGCGCCTACGAGCAGTACTTC.

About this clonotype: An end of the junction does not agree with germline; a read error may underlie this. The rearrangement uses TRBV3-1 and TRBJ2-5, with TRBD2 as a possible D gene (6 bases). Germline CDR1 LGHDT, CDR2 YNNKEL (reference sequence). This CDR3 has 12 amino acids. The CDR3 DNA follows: TGTGCCGGCAGAGCGGCGGGGGAGACCCAGTACTTC. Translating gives CAGRAAGETQYF.

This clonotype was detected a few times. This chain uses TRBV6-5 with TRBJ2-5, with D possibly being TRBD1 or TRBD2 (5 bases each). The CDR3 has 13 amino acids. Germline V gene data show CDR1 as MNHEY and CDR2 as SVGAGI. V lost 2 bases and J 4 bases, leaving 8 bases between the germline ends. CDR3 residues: CASSYLGRETQYF. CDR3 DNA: TGTGCCAGCAGTTACCTGGGACGAGAGACCCAGTACTTC.

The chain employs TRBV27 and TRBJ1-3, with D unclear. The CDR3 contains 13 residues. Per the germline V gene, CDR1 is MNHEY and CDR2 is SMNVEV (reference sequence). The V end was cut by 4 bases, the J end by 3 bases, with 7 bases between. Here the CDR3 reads CASSSGFGNTIYF. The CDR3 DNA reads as TGTGCCAGCAGTTCGGGTTTTGGAAACACCATATATTTT.

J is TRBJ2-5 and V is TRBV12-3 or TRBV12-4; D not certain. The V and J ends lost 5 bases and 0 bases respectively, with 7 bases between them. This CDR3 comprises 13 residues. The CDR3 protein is CASSPRYQETQYF. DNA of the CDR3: TGTGCCAGCAGTCCTAGGTACCAAGAGACCCAGTACTTC.